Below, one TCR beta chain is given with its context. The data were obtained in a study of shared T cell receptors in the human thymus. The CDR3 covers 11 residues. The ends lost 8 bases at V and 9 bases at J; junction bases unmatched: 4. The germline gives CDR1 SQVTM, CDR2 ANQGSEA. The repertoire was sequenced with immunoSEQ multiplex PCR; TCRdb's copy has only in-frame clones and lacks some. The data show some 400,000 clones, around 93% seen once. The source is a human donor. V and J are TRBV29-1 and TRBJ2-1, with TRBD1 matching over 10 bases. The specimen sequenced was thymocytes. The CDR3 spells CSYRDRGEQFF. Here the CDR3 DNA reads TGCAGCTACCGGGACAGGGGTGAGCAGTTCTTC.